A single sample is the source of the 9 T cell receptor beta chains below, sequenced in a study of T cells after posttransplantation cyclophosphamide. Here immunoSEQ multiplex PCR was the method, and the copy in TCRdb shows in-frame clones only, minus some. The record shows around 44,000 clones for this sample, with no singletons present. Sequences were obtained from PBMCs. The receptor source for this set is a middle-aged man in good health, CMV-negative, and a related stem cell transplant donor.

Many counts were recorded for this clone. The rearrangement links TRBV5-6 to TRBJ2-7; the match to TRBD1 covers 10 bases. Germline lookup yields CDR1 SGHDT and CDR2 YYEEEE. The V gene end was trimmed by 3 bases and the J gene end by 5 bases; junction bases not matched to a gene: 8. This CDR3 contains 15 residues. CDR3 amino acids: CASSSSGQGFDEQYF. The CDR3 nucleotides are TGTGCCAGCAGCTCATCGGGACAGGGGTTCGACGAGCAGTACTTC.

At least ten counts were recorded for this clone. The chain couples TRBV6-5 to TRBJ1-1, with D hard to call. The CDR3 runs to 13 residues. The germline CDR1 and CDR2 sequences are MNHEY and SVGAGI. The V end was cut by 1 base, the J end by 10 bases, with 13 bases between. This CDR3 reads CASSYFPTSGAFF. Written as DNA, the CDR3 is TGTGCCAGCAGTTACTTCCCCACGAGCGGAGCTTTCTTT.

Many counts were recorded for this clone. The J gene is TRBJ1-5, the V gene TRBV19; D not certain. The CDR3 runs to 15 residues. The V end was cut by 1 base, the J end by 1 base, with 8 bases between. CDR1 is LNHDA, CDR2 SQIVND, per germline (reference sequence). CDR3 residues: CASSIAGRSNQPQHF. In DNA, the CDR3 is TGTGCCAGTAGTATAGCGGGGAGGAGCAATCAGCCCCAGCATTTT.

This clone was observed at least ten times. The chain combines TRBV7-9 with TRBJ1-1; D may be TRBD1 (6 bases). The germline V and J ends were trimmed by 5 bases and 4 bases, with 14 bases remaining between them. Looked up from germline, CDR1 is SEHNR and CDR2 is FQNEAQ (reference sequence). This CDR3 is built from 14 residues. The CDR3 here is CASSHRALGTEAFF. For the CDR3, the DNA is TGTGCCAGCAGCCACAGGGCTTTAGGCACTGAAGCTTTCTTT.

Ten or more counts support this clone. The chain employs TRBV18 and TRBJ1-1, with TRBD1 as a possible D gene (6 bases). This CDR3 is built from 13 residues. Germline CDR1 KGHSH, CDR2 LQKENI. Trimming stripped 6 bases from V and 2 bases from J, with 10 bases between. This CDR3 reads CASSYRENTEAFF. CDR3 sequence (DNA): TGTGCCAGCTCTTACAGGGAAAACACTGAAGCTTTCTTT.

This clone was observed many times. This chain connects TRBV7-9 to TRBJ1-2, with 9 positions matching TRBD1. The germline gives CDR1 SEHNR, CDR2 FQNEAQ (reference sequence). The CDR3 totals 13 residues. Trimming cost V 6 bases and J 7 bases; bases outside gene matches: 6. CDR3 region: CASSIQGAVGYTF. In DNA, the CDR3 is TGTGCCAGCAGTATACAGGGGGCGGTTGGCTACACCTTC.

There are many counts of this clone. This chain links TRBV5-1 with TRBJ2-2; the D gene is possibly TRBD1 (6 bases). CDR3 length: 15 amino acids. Germline loops: CDR1 SGHRS, CDR2 YFSETQ. The V end lost 0 bases, the J end lost 0 bases, and 6 bases lay between the germline ends. The CDR3 DNA sequence: TGCGCCAGCAGCTTGGCAGGGGCGAACACCGGGGAGCTGTTTTTT. Translated, it gives CASSLAGANTGELFF. Full variable domain (remainder filled in from reference TRBV5-1 and TRBJ2-2): KAGVTQTPRYLIKTRGQQVTLSCSPISGHRSVSWYQQTPGQGLQFLFEYFSETQRNKGNFPGRFSGRQFSNSRSEMNVSTLELGDSALYLCASSLAGANTGELFFGEGSRLTVL.

The table lists this clone with many counts. CDR3 nucleotides: TGTGCCAGTAGTATTGGGACTAGCGGGAGACCAAAGACGGATAATGAGCAGTTCTTC. Translating gives CASSIGTSGRPKTDNEQFF. The chain is built from TRBV19 and TRBJ2-1, with TRBD2 matching over 14 bases. The CDR3 runs 19 residues. The trim removed 3 bases at V and 7 bases at J, leaving 14 bases unmatched. Germline CDR1 reads LNHDA; CDR2 reads SQIVND (reference sequence). Looking up the rest from reference TRBV19 and TRBJ2-1 gives the full variable domain: DGGITQSPKYLFRKEGQNVTLSCEQNLNHDAMYWYRQDPGQGLRLIYYSQIVNDFQKGDIAEGYSVSREKKESFPLTVTSAQKNPTAFYLCASSIGTSGRPKTDNEQFFGPGTRLTVL.

This clone was detected only a few times. CDR3 sequence: CASSPTLGETQYF. In DNA, the CDR3 is TGTGCCAGCAGCCCGACTTTGGGAGAGACCCAGTACTTC. The gene calls are TRBV27 and TRBJ2-5; D call uncertain. Germline CDR1 and CDR2: MNHEY and SMNVEV (reference sequence). The germline V and J ends were trimmed by 6 bases and 4 bases, with 12 bases remaining between them. CDR3 length equals 13 residues.